This entry is about one T cell receptor (beta chain). Its antigen is unidentified. One junction end does not reproduce the germline sequence, and a read error may be involved. Method: immunoSEQ multiplex PCR; TCRdb's copy keeps in-frame clones and lacks some. Here the sample spans 150,000 or so clones, 85% to 95% being singletons. The data stem from a study of T cell responses to AZD1222 COVID-19 vaccine. Background on the study: The analysis combined second doses at about 4 or about 12 weeks. Study-wide points: Regions left unmutated in variants are reportedly the target of nearly half of spike-specific TCRs. Only 5 or 6 people who got AZD1222 tested seropositive at baseline.

Germline V gene lookup returns CDR1 KGHSH and CDR2 LQKENI. The CDR3 is 13 residues long. The sample here was peripheral blood, taken on day 0 of AZD1222 vaccination. The TCR originated in an adult in good health. The chain carries TRBV18 and TRBJ2-3, with D maybe TRBD2 (5 bases). The CDR3 DNA is TGTGCCAGCTCCCCACCGAGCGGAGATACGCAGTATTTT. Protein: CASSPPSGDTQYF.